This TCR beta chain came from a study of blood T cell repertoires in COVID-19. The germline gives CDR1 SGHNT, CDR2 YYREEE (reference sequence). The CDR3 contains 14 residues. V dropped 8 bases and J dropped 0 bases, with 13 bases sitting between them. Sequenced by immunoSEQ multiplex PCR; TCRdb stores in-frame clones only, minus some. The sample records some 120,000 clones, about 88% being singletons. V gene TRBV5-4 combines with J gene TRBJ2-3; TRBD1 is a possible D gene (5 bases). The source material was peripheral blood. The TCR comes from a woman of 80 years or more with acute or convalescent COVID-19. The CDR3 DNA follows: TGTGCCAGAAACCGACAGTTCAGCACAGATACGCAGTATTTT. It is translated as CARNRQFSTDTQYF.